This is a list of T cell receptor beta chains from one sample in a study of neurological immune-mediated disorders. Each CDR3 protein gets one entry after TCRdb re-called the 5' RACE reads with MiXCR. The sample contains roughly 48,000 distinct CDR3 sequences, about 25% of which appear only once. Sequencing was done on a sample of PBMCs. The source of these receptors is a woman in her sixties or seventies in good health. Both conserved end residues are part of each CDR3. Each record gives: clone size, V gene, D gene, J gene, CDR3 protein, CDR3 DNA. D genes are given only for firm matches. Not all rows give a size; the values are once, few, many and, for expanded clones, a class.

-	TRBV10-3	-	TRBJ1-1	CAARGQTEAFF	TGTGCCGCGCGGGGGCAGACTGAAGCTTTCTTT
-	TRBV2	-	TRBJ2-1	CASSDAGRHNEQFF	TGTGCCAGCAGTGACGCAGGGAGGCACAATGAGCAGTTCTTC
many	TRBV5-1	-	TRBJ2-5	CASRDAQGPEAQYF	TGCGCCAGCAGGGACGCACAGGGACCCGAGGCCCAGTACTTC
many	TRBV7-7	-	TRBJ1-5	CASSPDHSLGPQHF	TGTGCCAGCAGCCCGGACCATTCCTTAGGGCCCCAGCATTTT
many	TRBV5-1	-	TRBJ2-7	CASSLEPAAGEQYF	TGCGCCAGCAGCCTTGAACCGGCCGCGGGGGAGCAGTACTTC
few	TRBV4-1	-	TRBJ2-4	CASSQKDEAKNIQYF	TGCGCCAGCAGCCAAAAGGACGAAGCCAAAAACATTCAGTACTTC
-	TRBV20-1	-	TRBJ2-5	CSARVQRSQETQYF	TGCAGTGCTAGAGTGCAGCGGAGTCAAGAGACCCAGTACTTC
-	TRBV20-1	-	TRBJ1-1	CSAQQRITEAFF	TGCAGTGCCCAACAGAGAATCACTGAAGCTTTCTTT
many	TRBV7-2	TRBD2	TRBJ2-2	CASSLNLAGAGELFF	TGTGCCAGCAGCTTAAACCTAGCGGGAGCGGGGGAGCTGTTTTTT
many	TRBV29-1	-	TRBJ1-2	CSVVKGRGYGYTF	TGCAGCGTCGTAAAGGGAAGGGGCTATGGCTACACCTTC
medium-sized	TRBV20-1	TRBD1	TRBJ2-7	CSAASSRQGQGEQYF	TGCAGTGCTGCCTCTTCGCGACAGGGTCAGGGCGAGCAGTACTTC
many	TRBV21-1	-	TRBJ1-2	CASSKKKRTCARGNYGYTF	TGTGCCAGCAGCAAAAAAAAAAGGACTTGCGCGAGGGGCAACTATGGCTACACCTTC
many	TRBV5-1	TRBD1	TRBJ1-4	CASSLDSRQGNEKLFF	TGCGCCAGCAGCTTGGATAGTCGACAGGGGAACGAAAAACTGTTTTTT
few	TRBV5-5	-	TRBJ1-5	CASSLMDSNQPQHF	TGTGCCAGCAGCTTGATGGATAGCAATCAGCCCCAGCATTTT
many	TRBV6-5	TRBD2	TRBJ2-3	CASRGEGLTDTQYF	TGTGCCAGCAGGGGGGAGGGTTTGACAGATACGCAGTATTTT
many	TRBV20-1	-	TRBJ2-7	CSAREGFTYEQYF	TGCAGTGCTAGAGAGGGGTTCACCTACGAGCAGTACTTC
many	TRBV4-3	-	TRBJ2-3	CASSQDRVGAGDTQYF	TGCGCCAGCAGCCAAGATCGTGTCGGGGCAGGAGATACGCAGTATTTT
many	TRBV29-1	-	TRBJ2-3	CSVVPGQRYTDTQYF	TGCAGCGTAGTACCCGGACAGCGTTACACAGATACGCAGTATTTT
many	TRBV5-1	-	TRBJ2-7	CASSWVGYEQYF	TGCGCCAGCAGCTGGGTGGGATACGAGCAGTACTTC
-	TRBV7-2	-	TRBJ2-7	CASSLSSGSYEQYF	TGTGCCAGCAGCTTATCCAGCGGGTCCTACGAGCAGTACTTC
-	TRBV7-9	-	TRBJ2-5	CASSPRQPQAQGETQYF	TGTGCCAGCAGCCCTAGACAGCCCCAGGCTCAAGGAGAGACCCAGTACTTC
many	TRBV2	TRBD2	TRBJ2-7	CASRGLAGVSYEQYF	TGTGCCAGCAGGGGACTAGCGGGAGTTTCCTACGAGCAGTACTTC
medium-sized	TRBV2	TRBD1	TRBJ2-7	CASARTGDTSSYEQYF	TGTGCCAGCGCCCGGACAGGGGATACTAGCTCCTACGAGCAGTACTTC
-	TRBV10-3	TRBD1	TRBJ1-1	CAISGRDRGHDEAFF	TGTGCCATCAGTGGGCGGGACAGGGGTCATGATGAAGCTTTCTTT
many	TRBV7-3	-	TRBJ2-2	CASSLSGVVNTGELFF	TGTGCCAGCAGCTTAAGTGGGGTAGTTAACACCGGGGAGCTGTTTTTT
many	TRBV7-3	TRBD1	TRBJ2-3	CASSYGQALTQDTQYF	TGTGCCAGCAGCTACGGACAGGCACTTACACAAGATACGCAGTATTTT
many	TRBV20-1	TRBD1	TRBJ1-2	CSISRQGDYGYTF	TGCAGTATTTCGAGACAGGGGGACTATGGCTACACCTTC
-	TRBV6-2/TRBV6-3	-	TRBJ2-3	CASSYGGVDNTQYF	TGTGCCAGCAGTTACGGCGGGGTGGATAATACGCAGTATTTT
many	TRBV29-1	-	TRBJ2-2	CSSAGANTGELFF	TGCAGTTCTGCAGGAGCTAACACCGGGGAGCTGTTTTTT
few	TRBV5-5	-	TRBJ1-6	CASKLESSYNSPLHF	TGTGCCAGCAAGCTTGAGAGCTCCTATAATTCACCCCTCCACTTT
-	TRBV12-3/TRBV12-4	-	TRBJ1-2	CASSQSAGYGYTF	TGTGCCAGCAGTCAGTCAGCCGGCTATGGCTACACCTTC
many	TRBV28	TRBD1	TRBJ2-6	CASSLDRNSVANVLTF	TGTGCCAGCAGTCTGGACAGGAACTCTGTGGCCAACGTCCTGACTTTC
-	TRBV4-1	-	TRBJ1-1	CASSQVLGRGGSTEAFF	TGCGCCAGCAGCCAAGTTCTGGGTCGGGGGGGGAGCACTGAAGCTTTCTTT
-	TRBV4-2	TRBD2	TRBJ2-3	CASSQGPGLASATQYF	TGTGCCAGCAGCCAAGGGCCGGGACTAGCGTCTGCTACGCAGTATTTT
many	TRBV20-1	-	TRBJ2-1	CSVPREAIGNEQFF	TGCAGTGTCCCTAGGGAGGCGATCGGCAATGAGCAGTTCTTC
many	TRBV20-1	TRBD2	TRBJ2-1	CSARATSANEQFF	TGCAGTGCTAGAGCAACTAGCGCCAATGAGCAGTTCTTC
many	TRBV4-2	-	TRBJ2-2	CASSQDVAVNTGELFF	TGTGCCAGCAGCCAAGATGTAGCGGTGAACACCGGGGAGCTGTTTTTT
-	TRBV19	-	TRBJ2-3	CASSIGLAMDTQYF	TGTGCCAGTAGTATCGGGCTAGCGATGGATACGCAGTATTTT
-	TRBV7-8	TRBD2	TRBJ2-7	CASSPGGQVGEQYF	TGTGCCAGCAGTCCGGGGGGGCAGGTGGGGGAGCAGTACTTC
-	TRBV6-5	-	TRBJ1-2	CASYGGGSSDGYTF	TGTGCCAGCTACGGGGGTGGCAGCTCAGATGGCTACACCTTC